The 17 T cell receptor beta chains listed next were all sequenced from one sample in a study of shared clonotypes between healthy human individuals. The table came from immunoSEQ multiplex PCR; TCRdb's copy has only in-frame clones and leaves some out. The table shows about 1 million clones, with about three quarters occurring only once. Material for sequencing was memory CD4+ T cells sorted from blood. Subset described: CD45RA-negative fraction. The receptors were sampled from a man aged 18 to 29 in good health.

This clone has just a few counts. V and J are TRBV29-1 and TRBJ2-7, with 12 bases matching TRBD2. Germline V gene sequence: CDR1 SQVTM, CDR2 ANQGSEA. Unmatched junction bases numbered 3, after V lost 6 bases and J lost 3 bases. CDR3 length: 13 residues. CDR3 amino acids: CSVGTSGYYEQYF. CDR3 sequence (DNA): TGCAGCGTGGGGACTAGCGGGTACTACGAGCAGTACTTC.

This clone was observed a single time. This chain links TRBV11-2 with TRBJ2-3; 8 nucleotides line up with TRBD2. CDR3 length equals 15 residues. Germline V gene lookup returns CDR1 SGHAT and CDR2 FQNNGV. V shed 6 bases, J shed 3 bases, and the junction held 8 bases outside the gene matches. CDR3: CASSPFSGTTDTQYF. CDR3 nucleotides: TGTGCCAGCAGTCCCTTTAGCGGGACTACAGATACGCAGTATTTT. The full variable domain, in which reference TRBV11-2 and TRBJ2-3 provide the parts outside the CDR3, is EAGVAQSPRYKIIEKRQSVAFWCNPISGHATLYWYQQILGQGPKLLIQFQNNGVVDDSQLPKDRFSAERLKGVDSTLKIQPAKLEDSAVYLCASSPFSGTTDTQYFGPGTRLTVL.

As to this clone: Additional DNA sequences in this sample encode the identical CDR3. Here the CDR3 DNA reads TGTGCCAGCAGCTTCTCAGAGACCCAGTACTTC. It codes for CASSFSETQYF. J is TRBJ2-5 and V is TRBV7-2; D is unclear. Trimming took off 3 bases at V and 4 bases at J, with 3 bases between the two ends. Germline-derived CDR1 and CDR2 are SGHTA and FQGNSA. The CDR3 consists of 11 residues.

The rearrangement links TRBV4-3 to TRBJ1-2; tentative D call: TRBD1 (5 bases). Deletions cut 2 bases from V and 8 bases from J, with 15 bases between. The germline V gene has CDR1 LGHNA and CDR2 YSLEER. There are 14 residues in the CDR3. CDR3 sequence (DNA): TGCGCCAGCAGCCAAATGGGCGGGGCCGCCGGCTACACCTTC. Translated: CASSQMGGAAGYTF.

The DNA for the CDR3 is TGTGCCAGCAGGAGGGACGGTTTTGAAAAACTGTTTTTT. Translated, it gives CASRRDGFEKLFF. This sequence joins TRBV6-5 and TRBJ1-4; D is possibly TRBD1 (5 bases). CDR3 length equals 13 residues. Per germline, CDR1 MNHEY and CDR2 SVGAGI. V was cut by 6 bases and J by 7 bases, with 12 bases left in between.

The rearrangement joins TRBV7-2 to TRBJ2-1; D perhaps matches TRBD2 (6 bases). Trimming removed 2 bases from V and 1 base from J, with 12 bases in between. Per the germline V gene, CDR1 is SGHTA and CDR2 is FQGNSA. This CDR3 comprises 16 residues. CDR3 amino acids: CASSLIGDSSYNEQFF. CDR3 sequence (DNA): TGTGCCAGCAGCTTAATAGGGGACTCATCCTACAATGAGCAGTTCTTC.

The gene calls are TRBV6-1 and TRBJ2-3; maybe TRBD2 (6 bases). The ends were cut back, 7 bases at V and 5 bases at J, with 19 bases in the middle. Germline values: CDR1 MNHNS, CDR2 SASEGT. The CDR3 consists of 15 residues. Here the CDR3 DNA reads TGTGCCAGCACCCCCGGGGGTCGGGAGATAGATACGCAGTATTTT. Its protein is CASTPGGREIDTQYF.

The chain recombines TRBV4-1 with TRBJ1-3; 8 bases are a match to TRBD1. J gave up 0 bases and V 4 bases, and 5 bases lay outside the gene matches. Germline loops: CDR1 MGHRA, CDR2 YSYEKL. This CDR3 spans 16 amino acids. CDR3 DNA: TGCGCCAGCAGCCCGGGACAGGCCTACTCTGGAAACACCATATATTTT. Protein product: CASSPGQAYSGNTIYF.

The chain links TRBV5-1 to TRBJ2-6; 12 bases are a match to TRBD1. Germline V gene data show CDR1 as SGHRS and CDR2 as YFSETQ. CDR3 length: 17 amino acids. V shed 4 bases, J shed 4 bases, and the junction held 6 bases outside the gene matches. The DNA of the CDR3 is TGCGCCAGCAGCCAGGGACAGGGGGCGCTCGGGGCCAACGTCCTGACTTTC. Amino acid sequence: CASSQGQGALGANVLTF. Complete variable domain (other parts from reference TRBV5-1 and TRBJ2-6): KAGVTQTPRYLIKTRGQQVTLSCSPISGHRSVSWYQQTPGQGLQFLFEYFSETQRNKGNFPGRFSGRQFSNSRSEMNVSTLELGDSALYLCASSQGQGALGANVLTFGAGSRLTVL.

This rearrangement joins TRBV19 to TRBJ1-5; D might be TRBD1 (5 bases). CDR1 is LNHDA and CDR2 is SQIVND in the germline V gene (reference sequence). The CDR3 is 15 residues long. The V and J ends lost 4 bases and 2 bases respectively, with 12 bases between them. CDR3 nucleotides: TGTGCCAGTAGTAGCCAGGGAGGGGGCAATCAGCCCCAGCATTTT. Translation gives CASSSQGGGNQPQHF.

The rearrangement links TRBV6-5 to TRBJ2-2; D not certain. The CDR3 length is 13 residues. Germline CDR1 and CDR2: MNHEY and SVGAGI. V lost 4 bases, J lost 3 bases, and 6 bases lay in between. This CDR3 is CASSLVYTGELFF. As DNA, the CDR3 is TGTGCCAGCAGTTTGGTTTACACCGGGGAGCTGTTTTTT.

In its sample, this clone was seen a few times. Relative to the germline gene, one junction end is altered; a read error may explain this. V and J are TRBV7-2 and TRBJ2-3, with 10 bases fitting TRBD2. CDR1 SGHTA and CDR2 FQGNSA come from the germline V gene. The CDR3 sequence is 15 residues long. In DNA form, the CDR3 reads TGTGCCAGCAGCCTAGCGGGAGTTGTCACAGATACGCAGTATTTT. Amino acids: CASSLAGVVTDTQYF.

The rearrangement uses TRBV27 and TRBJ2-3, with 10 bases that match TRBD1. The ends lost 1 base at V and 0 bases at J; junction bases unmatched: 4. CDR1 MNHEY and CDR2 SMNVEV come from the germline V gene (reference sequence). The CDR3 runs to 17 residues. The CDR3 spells CASSLWTGGTSTDTQYF. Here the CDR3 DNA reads TGTGCCAGCAGTTTATGGACAGGGGGTACTAGCACAGATACGCAGTATTTT.

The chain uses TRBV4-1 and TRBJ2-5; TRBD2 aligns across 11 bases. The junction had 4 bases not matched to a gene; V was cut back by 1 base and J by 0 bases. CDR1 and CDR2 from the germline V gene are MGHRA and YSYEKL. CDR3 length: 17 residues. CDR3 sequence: CASSQGLAGPYQETQYF. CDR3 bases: TGCGCCAGCAGCCAAGGACTAGCGGGACCGTACCAAGAGACCCAGTACTTC.

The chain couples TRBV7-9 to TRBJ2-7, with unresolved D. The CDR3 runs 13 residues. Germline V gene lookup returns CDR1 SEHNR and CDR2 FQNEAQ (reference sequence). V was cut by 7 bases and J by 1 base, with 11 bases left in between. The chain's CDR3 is CASNLQESYEQYF. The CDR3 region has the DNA TGTGCCAGCAACCTCCAGGAGTCCTACGAGCAGTACTTC.

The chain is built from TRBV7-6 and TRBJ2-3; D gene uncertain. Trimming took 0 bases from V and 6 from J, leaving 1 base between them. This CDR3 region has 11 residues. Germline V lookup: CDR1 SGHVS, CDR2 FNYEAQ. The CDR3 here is CASSLADTQYF. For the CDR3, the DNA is TGTGCCAGCAGCTTAGCGGATACGCAGTATTTT.

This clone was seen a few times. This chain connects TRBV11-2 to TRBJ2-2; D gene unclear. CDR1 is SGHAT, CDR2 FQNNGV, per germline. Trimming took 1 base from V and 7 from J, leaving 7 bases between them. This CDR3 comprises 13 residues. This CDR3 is CASSLGVGGELFF. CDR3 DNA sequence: TGTGCCAGCAGCTTAGGGGTGGGCGGGGAGCTGTTTTTT.